A single sample is the source of the 30 T cell receptor beta chains below, sequenced in a study of cytomegalovirus exposure and HLA in healthy donors. PCR amplification relied on 60 Vbeta primers (plus 13 Jbeta primers). The repertoire was sequenced with immunoSEQ multiplex PCR; TCRdb's copy has only in-frame clones and lacks some. The top ten hold about 7.9% of the sample, which has 150,000 to 200,000 clones, 60% to 85% seen once. Sequenced: PBMCs. The receptors were gathered from a male donor in good health and CMV-seropositive.

This clone was found once. This chain uses TRBV4-1 with TRBJ2-7; D not certain. This CDR3 is 17 amino acids long. Trimming left V 1 base short and J 0 bases short, with 16 bases between. The V gene's germline CDR1 is MGHRA and CDR2 YSYEKL. The CDR3 loop reads CASSQVSSFPYSYEQYF. CDR3 DNA: TGCGCCAGCAGCCAAGTATCTAGTTTCCCCTACTCCTACGAGCAGTACTTC.

This clone was picked up a small number of times. The genes are TRBV30 and TRBJ1-2; 7 bases map to TRBD1. The trim removed 3 bases at V and 4 bases at J, leaving 8 bases unmatched. The CDR3 has 14 residues. Per the germline V gene, CDR1 is GTSNPN and CDR2 is SVGIG (reference sequence). This chain's CDR3 is CAWREDRYIYGYTF. CDR3 sequence (DNA): TGTGCCTGGAGGGAGGACAGGTACATCTATGGCTACACCTTC.

The chain links TRBV11-1 to TRBJ2-5; maybe TRBD1 (5 bases). Trimming removed 2 bases from V and 4 bases from J, with 11 bases in between. Looked up from germline, CDR1 is SGHAT and CDR2 is FQDESV (reference sequence). The CDR3 loop spans 14 amino acids. DNA of the CDR3: TGTGCCAGCAGCTTACCGGCAGGGCGAGAGACCCAGTACTTC. It yields the protein CASSLPAGRETQYF.

This chain links TRBV11-3 with TRBJ1-1; a weak D match, TRBD1 (6 bases). The CDR3 totals 15 residues. Per the germline V gene, CDR1 is SGHNT and CDR2 is YENEEA. The germline V and J ends were trimmed by 5 bases and 7 bases, with 20 bases remaining between them. CDR3 nucleotides: TGTGCCAGCAGCCATCTACAGGGAAAGTGGAATGAAGCTTTCTTT. This translates into CASSHLQGKWNEAFF.

This chain's CDR3 is CASSLRTSKETQYF. The CDR3 DNA follows: TGTGCCAGCAGCTTGCGGACTAGTAAAGAGACCCAGTACTTC. The chain uses TRBV5-4 and TRBJ2-5, with 7 bases that match TRBD2. This CDR3 is built from 14 residues. CDR1 is SGHNT, CDR2 YYREEE, per germline (reference sequence). V shed 1 base, J shed 3 bases, and the junction held 3 bases outside the gene matches.

V usage is TRBV5-1 and J usage is TRBJ1-1; D is possibly TRBD1 (5 bases). Trimming pared 6 bases from V and 0 bases from J, leaving 15 bases between. Germline CDR1 and CDR2: SGHRS and YFSETQ. The CDR3 runs to 15 residues. The CDR3 sequence: CASTTDSPMNTEAFF. The CDR3 DNA reads as TGCGCCAGCACCACAGACAGCCCCATGAACACTGAAGCTTTCTTT.

This rearrangement joins TRBV19 to TRBJ1-1, with TRBD1 matching 8 bases. CDR1 and CDR2 from the germline V gene are LNHDA and SQIVND (reference sequence). This CDR3 comprises 16 residues. The V and J ends lost 5 bases and 5 bases, in that order; junction bases with no gene match: 13. The CDR3 region is CASSPYDRGRQTEAFF. CDR3 coding DNA: TGTGCCAGTAGTCCGTACGACAGGGGAAGGCAAACTGAAGCTTTCTTT.

V is TRBV27 and J is TRBJ2-1; D remains ambiguous. The germline V gene encodes CDR1 MNHEY and CDR2 SMNVEV (reference sequence). With 0 bases removed from V and 5 bases from J, the gap between germline ends came to 8 bases. CDR3 length: 14 amino acids. The chain's CDR3 is CASSLSRSDNEQFF. The CDR3 DNA reads TGTGCCAGCAGTTTATCTCGGTCTGACAATGAGCAGTTCTTC.

The genes are TRBV11-2 and TRBJ2-5; 9 nucleotides line up with TRBD2. Germline V gene sequence: CDR1 SGHAT, CDR2 FQNNGV. CDR3 length: 16 amino acids. J lost 0 bases, V lost 4 bases, and 6 bases had no gene match. CDR3 sequence: CASSSGLAGYQETQYF. Here the CDR3 DNA reads TGTGCCAGCAGCTCGGGGCTAGCGGGGTACCAAGAGACCCAGTACTTC. Full variable domain (remainder filled in from reference TRBV11-2 and TRBJ2-5): EAGVAQSPRYKIIEKRQSVAFWCNPISGHATLYWYQQILGQGPKLLIQFQNNGVVDDSQLPKDRFSAERLKGVDSTLKIQPAKLEDSAVYLCASSSGLAGYQETQYFGPGTRLLVL.

J is TRBJ1-4 and V is TRBV11-2; weak D call: TRBD1 (6 bases). Germline CDR1 reads SGHAT; CDR2 reads FQNNGV. This CDR3 comprises 14 residues. Trimming shortened V by 3 bases and J by 6 bases, and 11 bases separated the two germline ends. The CDR3 sequence: CASSFDRSHEKLFF. In DNA, the CDR3 is TGTGCCAGCAGCTTCGACAGGAGCCATGAAAAACTGTTTTTT.

The chain is built from TRBV13 and TRBJ2-5; D unresolved. The CDR3 runs to 14 residues. V gave up 5 bases and J gave up 5 bases, with 15 bases separating them. Germline values: CDR1 PRHDT, CDR2 FYEKMQ (reference sequence). The CDR3: CASSLGSSVETQYF. The CDR3 DNA reads as TGTGCCAGCAGCCTGGGTAGCAGCGTGGAGACCCAGTACTTC.

The chain carries TRBV27 and TRBJ2-3; 7 nucleotides align to TRBD1. CDR3 length: 15 amino acids. The trim removed 10 bases at V and 5 bases at J, leaving 15 bases unmatched. Germline values: CDR1 MNHEY, CDR2 SMNVEV (reference sequence). Here the CDR3 reads CAIGRNTGVGDTQYF. CDR3 DNA: TGTGCCATCGGAAGAAACACAGGGGTTGGAGATACGCAGTATTTT.

The chain recombines TRBV21-1 with TRBJ2-1; the D call TRBD1 from the table was never checked on the DNA. TRBV21-1 is an annotated pseudogene. This CDR3 is 15 amino acids long. In DNA form, the CDR3 reads TGTGCCAGCAGCAAAGTTGGACAGATCTACAATGAGCAGTTCTTC. Amino acids: CASSKVGQIYNEQFF.

This clone was seen only a few times. This chain uses TRBV5-1 with TRBJ1-1, with TRBD1 identical over 7 bases. Germline assignment: CDR1 SGHRS and CDR2 YFSETQ. This CDR3 spans 13 amino acids. The trim removed 0 bases at V and 11 bases at J, leaving 7 bases unmatched. The CDR3 DNA sequence: TGCGCCAGCAGCTTGGCCGGACAGGTCGATGCTTTCTTT. Residues: CASSLAGQVDAFF.

The J gene is TRBJ2-7, the V gene TRBV7-6; possible D gene TRBD1, 6 bases. With 6 bases removed from V and 1 base from J, the gap between germline ends came to 10 bases. Germline CDR1 and CDR2: SGHVS and FNYEAQ. The CDR3 is 13 residues long. As DNA, the CDR3 is TGTGCCAGCAGTTACAGGGAGTCCTACGAGCAGTACTTC. Its protein is CASSYRESYEQYF. Complete variable domain (other parts from reference TRBV7-6 and TRBJ2-7): GAGVSQSPRYKVTKRGQDVALRCDPISGHVSLYWYRQALGQGPEFLTYFNYEAQQDKSGLPNDRFSAERPEGSISTLTIQRTEQRDSAMYRCASSYRESYEQYFGPGTRLTVT.

The chain couples TRBV19 to TRBJ2-7, with 13 bases lining up with TRBD2. Germline V gene sequence: CDR1 LNHDA, CDR2 SQIVND (reference sequence). The CDR3 loop spans 15 amino acids. Trimming took 3 bases from V and 4 from J; bases not matched to a gene: 3. DNA of the CDR3: TGTGCCAGTAGTATCGGACTAGCGGGGGCTTACGAGCAGTACTTC. Translated: CASSIGLAGAYEQYF.

This sequence joins TRBV2 and TRBJ1-2; TRBD1 matches 9 bases. The CDR3 runs 14 residues. V trimming: 6 bases; J trimming: 4 bases; junction bases outside the gene matches: 6. CDR1 SNHLY and CDR2 FYNNEI come from the germline V gene. CDR3 sequence (DNA): TGTGCCAGCAGCCCCGGGACAGGGCCCTATGGCTACACCTTC. Its translation: CASSPGTGPYGYTF.

CDR3 protein: CASSFPPILPGTNQPQHF. CDR3 coding DNA: TGTGCCAGCAGTTTCCCACCAATATTACCCGGGACTAATCAGCCCCAGCATTTT. This chain connects TRBV6-7 to TRBJ1-5, with D possibly TRBD1 on 5 matching bases. TRBV6-7 is flagged as an ORF with uncertain function. The CDR3 spans 18 residues. Trimming shortened V by 4 bases and J by 4 bases, and 23 bases separated the two germline ends.

Only a few counts were recorded for this clone. CDR3 sequence: CASKRGGRTDTQYF. The CDR3 nucleotides are TGTGCCAGCAAGCGGGGGGGCCGAACAGATACGCAGTATTTT. J is TRBJ2-3 and V is TRBV2; 10 bases map to TRBD2. CDR1 and CDR2 (germline): SNHLY, FYNNEI. The junction had 4 bases not matched to a gene; V was cut back by 7 bases and J by 3 bases. This CDR3 has 14 amino acids.

The chain has TRBV18 and TRBJ1-6; maybe TRBD1 (5 bases). This CDR3 has 20 amino acids. Germline CDR1 KGHSH, CDR2 LQKENI. The V and J ends lost 3 bases and 0 bases respectively, with 21 bases between them. CDR3 sequence: CASSPVGRGWGVSYNSPLHF. The CDR3 DNA is TGTGCCAGCTCACCGGTAGGTCGGGGTTGGGGGGTCTCCTATAATTCACCCCTCCACTTT.

CDR3 amino acids: CASSASGGSDTQYF. In DNA, the CDR3 is TGTGCCAGCAGTGCTAGCGGGGGTTCAGATACGCAGTATTTT. The chain has TRBV25-1 and TRBJ2-3, with 10 bases that match TRBD2. CDR3 length equals 14 residues. Germline CDR1 MGHDK, CDR2 SYGVNS. The junction had 2 bases not matched to a gene; V was cut back by 4 bases and J by 4 bases.

Note on this clone: Other DNA sequences from this sample encode an identical CDR3 as well. The chain couples TRBV7-9 to TRBJ1-1; D may be TRBD1 (6 bases). This CDR3 is built from 13 residues. Trimming removed 4 bases at V and 4 bases at J, with 10 bases between. Germline CDR1 reads SEHNR; CDR2 reads FQNEAQ (reference sequence). In DNA form, the CDR3 reads TGTGCCAGCAGCTCCAGGGGCGGCACTGAAGCTTTCTTT. This sequence encodes CASSSRGGTEAFF.

This clone was recorded a few times. The rearrangement joins TRBV6-5 to TRBJ1-6; 9 bases agree with TRBD1. This CDR3 spans 15 amino acids. Germline V gene sequence: CDR1 MNHEY, CDR2 SVGAGI. V dropped 4 bases and J dropped 10; count of bases not matched to a gene: 8. The CDR3 here is CASSSTGGRRSPLHF. Here the CDR3 DNA reads TGTGCCAGCAGTTCCACAGGGGGCCGACGGTCACCCCTCCACTTT.

The chain carries TRBV7-3 and TRBJ2-3; 9 nucleotides agree with TRBD2. V shed 5 bases, J shed 2 bases, and the junction held 17 bases outside the gene matches. Per germline, CDR1 SGHTA and CDR2 FQGTGA. The CDR3 is 19 amino acids. CDR3 amino acids: CASSLNPGGGAVPTDTQYF. The CDR3 bases are TGTGCCAGCAGCCTCAACCCCGGCGGGGGGGCGGTCCCCACAGATACGCAGTATTTT.

The rearrangement links TRBV30 to TRBJ2-3, with 11 bases fitting TRBD1. CDR1 and CDR2 from the germline V gene are GTSNPN and SVGIG (reference sequence). The CDR3 extends over 17 amino acids. Trimming took 2 bases from V and 5 from J; bases not matched to a gene: 12. CDR3 amino acids: CAWSPTVGTGGEDTQYF. The CDR3 nucleotides are TGTGCCTGGAGTCCGACGGTCGGGACAGGGGGAGAAGATACGCAGTATTTT.

With respect to this clone: This same CDR3 is encoded by further DNA sequences in the sample. The CDR3 bases are TGTGCCAGCAGTTACTCGAACAGGGGAAATTCACCCCTCCACTTT. Residues: CASSYSNRGNSPLHF. This chain connects TRBV6-5 to TRBJ1-6; 7 bases align to TRBD1. Trimming removed 0 bases from V and 7 bases from J; junction bases left unmatched: 3. The CDR3 extends over 15 amino acids. Germline CDR1 MNHEY, CDR2 SVGAGI.

The CDR3 reads CASSPRAGNQPQHF. The CDR3 DNA reads as TGTGCCAGCAGCCCCCGTGCGGGCAATCAGCCCCAGCATTTT. The gene calls are TRBV4-2 and TRBJ1-5; D remains ambiguous. CDR1 and CDR2 (germline): LGHNA, YNFKEQ. This CDR3 is built from 14 residues. Trimming pared 4 bases from V and 2 bases from J, leaving 9 bases between.

This rearrangement joins TRBV2 to TRBJ2-4; 7 nucleotides align to TRBD1. J gave up 1 base and V 6 bases, and 6 bases lay outside the gene matches. The CDR3 has 15 amino acids. The germline V gene has CDR1 SNHLY and CDR2 FYNNEI. The CDR3 region has the DNA TGTGCCAGCAGCCGGGACAGCGAGGCCAAAAACATTCAGTACTTC. Protein: CASSRDSEAKNIQYF.

The chain combines TRBV7-2 with TRBJ1-2; unclear D gene. This CDR3 spans 13 amino acids. Germline CDR1 and CDR2: SGHTA and FQGNSA. V dropped 0 bases and J dropped 7 bases, with 9 bases sitting between them. The CDR3 bases are TGTGCCAGCAGCTTAGCCGGGTCTGCTGGCTACACCTTC. Its translation is CASSLAGSAGYTF.

This sequence joins TRBV7-2 and TRBJ2-5; D might be TRBD2 (6 bases). The J call may be incorrect, as the DNA end agrees better with TRBJ2-7. CDR1 SGHTA and CDR2 FQGNSA come from the germline V gene. The CDR3 is 15 amino acids. CDR3 in DNA: TGTGCCAGCTCCCCGGGGCGGGGCCGTCCCCACGAGCAGTACTTC. Protein: CASSPGRGRPHEQYF.